What follows are 5 T cell receptor beta chains derived from one specimen sequenced in a study of human versus mouse CDR3 diversity and MHC coevolution. TCRdb's table, derived via immunoSEQ multiplex PCR, lists solely in-frame clones and lacks some. Among about 81,000 clones listed, roughly 95% were seen once. Sequences were obtained from naive CD4+ T cells from blood. Noted subset: CD45RO-negative CD62L-positive naive CD4 T cells. These receptors came from a person aged 30-70 years in good health.

The V and J genes are TRBV2 and TRBJ1-3; D might be TRBD1 (6 bases). Germline CDR1 SNHLY, CDR2 FYNNEI. Trimming left V 7 bases short and J 3 bases short, with 16 bases between. CDR3 length: 15 amino acids. DNA for the CDR3: TGTGCCAGCATAGCCGCTAGGACAGTTGGAAACACCATATATTTT. Protein product: CASIAARTVGNTIYF. The variable domain in full, with the rest retrieved from reference TRBV2 and TRBJ1-3, is EPEVTQTPSHQVTQMGQEVILRCVPISNHLYFYWYRQILGQKVEFLVSFYNNEISEKSEIFDDQFSVERPDGSNFTLKIRSTKLEDSAMYFCASIAARTVGNTIYFGEGSWLTVV.

This clone appeared a single time. The chain links TRBV19 to TRBJ1-2; D is possibly TRBD1 (6 bases). Germline assignment: CDR1 LNHDA and CDR2 SQIVND (reference sequence). The germline V and J ends were trimmed by 1 base and 3 bases, with 6 bases remaining between them. This CDR3 comprises 13 residues. The CDR3 DNA follows: TGTGCCAGTAGTATAGGGACAGACTATGGCTACACCTTC. Translated, it gives CASSIGTDYGYTF.

The chain links TRBV19 to TRBJ1-2; 9 nucleotides match TRBD1. The CDR3 is 18 amino acids. V was clipped by 6 bases and J by 0 bases; unmatched bases: 14. Germline V lookup: CDR1 LNHDA, CDR2 SQIVND (reference sequence). CDR3 nucleotide sequence: TGTGCCAGTAGCCCCGTTGCGGGACAGGGCCGCTCTAACTATGGCTACACCTTC. Encoded protein: CASSPVAGQGRSNYGYTF.

The chain recombines TRBV9 with TRBJ2-7; a weak D match, TRBD1 (5 bases). Trimming took off 4 bases at V and 1 base at J, with 24 bases between the two ends. This CDR3 has 18 residues. From germline, CDR1 is SGDLS and CDR2 YYNGEE. The CDR3 sequence: CASSPFSSPPAGSYEQYF. The DNA of the CDR3 is TGTGCCAGCAGCCCATTCAGCTCCCCACCGGCAGGGTCCTACGAGCAGTACTTC.

The V and J genes are TRBV19 and TRBJ1-5; 10 bases are a match to TRBD1. The CDR3 length is 16 residues. The V gene's germline CDR1 is LNHDA and CDR2 SQIVND (reference sequence). Trimming took 3 bases from V and 7 from J; bases not matched to a gene: 9. The CDR3 bases are TGTGCCAGTAGTATTTACCGGGACAGGGGAATGCAGCCCCAGCATTTT. Translating gives CASSIYRDRGMQPQHF.